The rows below give T cell receptor beta chains drawn from one sample of a study of blood T cell repertoires in COVID-19. Assay: immunoSEQ multiplex PCR; the TCRdb copy retains only in-frame clones and omits some. The profile shows about 170,000 clones, about 80% of them singletons. The sequencing input was peripheral blood. These receptors came from a man between 65 and 85 years old with active or convalescent COVID-19. The CDR3 runs from the conserved cysteine through the conserved F or W. D genes are given only for firm matches.

v_call,d_call,cdr3_aa
TRBV4-3,-,CASSQRIYYEQYF
TRBV12-3/TRBV12-4,-,CASSLVRYEQYF
TRBV6-2/TRBV6-3,-,CASSYSILDTQYF
TRBV9,TRBD1,CASSPPGTGTNTGELFF
TRBV11-3,TRBD1,CASSTRARGLVGEQFF
TRBV6-2/TRBV6-3,-,CASSPRREPAVAQHF
TRBV29-1,TRBD2,CSVVGGTIGETQYF
TRBV7-2,-,CASSLAPGETQYF
TRBV28,-,CASSSPARGYTF
TRBV18,-,CASSPLAGPSSRTEAFF